This T cell receptor (beta chain) comes out of a study of T cell repertoires in cytomegalovirus infection. Study-wide context: Carrying CMV and the relevant HLA type showed in public TCR beta signatures. Findings and limits, study-wide: The cumulative frequency of public TCR beta families distinguished individuals who carried CMV together with the relevant HLA. Across the ex vivo response, the dominant clonotypes were HLA-C-restricted CMV-specific TCR beta clonotypes.

This clonotype was detected ten times or more. As yet, its antigen is unknown. Per germline, CDR1 LGHNA and CDR2 YNFKEQ. The CDR3 contains 15 residues. Trimming took off 1 base at V and 0 bases at J, with 9 bases between the two ends. TCRdb reprocessed the reads via MiXCR and lists one record per CDR3 protein. Of about 110,000 distinct CDR3 sequences listed, 10% are singletons. Material for sequencing was PBMCs, sequenced either directly or after in vitro stimulation (not recorded which). This clonotype was obtained from a human donor in good health (CMV status not recorded). Some clones in this sample may be carry-over from other donors' samples. The chain has TRBV4-2 and TRBJ1-2; D unclear. CDR3 nucleotides: TGTGCCAGCAGCCAAGGGACGGCAACTAACTATGGCTACACCTTC. Encoded protein: CASSQGTATNYGYTF.